Sequencing of this T cell receptor (beta chain) was carried out in a study of blood T cell repertoires in COVID-19. For the study at large: From T cells, B-cell-depleted T cells, or PBMCs came the material, which was cDNA or gDNA.

Per the original methods: From reference gene primer amplification, estimates of nucleated cell counts were derived. Some clones are missing from TCRdb's copy, which holds only in-frame ones; the method was immunoSEQ multiplex PCR. The DNA gave D and trimming, while V, J and clone size come from that table. Counted here are 70,000 to 90,000 clones, 70% to 90% occurring once; the ten biggest clones make up about 7.7%. Germline V gene data show CDR1 as SGHVS and CDR2 as FNYEAQ. Trimming took 5 bases from V and 4 from J, leaving 20 bases between them. The CDR3 consists of 16 residues. The source is a man in his sixties with acute or convalescent COVID-19. The sample was peripheral blood. The chain uses TRBV7-6 and TRBJ2-5; maybe TRBD2 (6 bases). CDR3 in amino acids: CASSPRDLSGGETQYF. CDR3 nucleotides: TGTGCCAGCAGCCCCCGGGACTTATCAGGCGGAGAGACCCAGTACTTC.